This entry describes one T cell receptor (beta chain). Its target is not known. This sample was taken from a study of cytomegalovirus exposure and HLA in healthy donors. The CDR3 consists of 16 residues. Per the germline V gene, CDR1 is SGHRS and CDR2 is YFSETQ. Between the trimmed V and J ends, which lost 0 bases and 0 bases, there was a span of 9 bases. Use of 60 Vbeta and 13 Jbeta primers characterized the PCR. The assay was immunoSEQ multiplex PCR, and TCRdb's table has in-frame clones only and misses some. The data show some 120,000 clones, with 70% to 80% seen just once and about 2% held by the top ten. Whole-study results and caveats: One variant, a missense change in DCLRE1C, was linked in a later analysis to TCR beta V- and J-gene trimming. Presence/absence analyses assumed roughly uniform sequencing depth across donors, which may not hold.

Sequencing was carried out using PBMCs. The chain links TRBV5-1 to TRBJ2-2; D gene ambiguous. The sequence came from a man between 18 and 35 years old in good health and CMV-seronegative. Written as DNA, the CDR3 is TGCGCCAGCAGCTTGGAAGGCGGCTCGAACACCGGGGAGCTGTTTTTT. Its translation is CASSLEGGSNTGELFF.